This T cell receptor beta chain derives from a study of T cell responses to AZD1222 COVID-19 vaccine. Broader study findings: Rises in breadth and depth of Spike-specific TCRs came after two AZD1222 doses. Researchers took repertoire samples only after the peak T cell response had come. AZD1222 recipients seropositive at baseline numbered only 5 to 7.

For this clone: Its antigen remains unknown.

The table came from immunoSEQ multiplex PCR; TCRdb's copy has only in-frame clones and leaves some out. The data show 95,000 to 110,000 clones, with roughly 86% seen just once and 3% to 3.5% held by the top ten. V lost 1 base and J lost 0, with 6 bases in between. Germline CDR1 LGHNA, CDR2 YNFKEQ. This CDR3 comprises 14 residues. V usage is TRBV4-2 and J usage is TRBJ1-1; D not certain. The TCR comes from an adult who received the MenACWY meningococcal vaccine as a control. Material: peripheral blood, obtained 28 days after the second dose of the MenACWY control vaccine. The CDR3 DNA reads as TGTGCCAGCAGCCAAGTGATAGTGAACACTGAAGCTTTCTTT. It is translated as CASSQVIVNTEAFF.